The 22 T cell receptor beta chains listed next were all sequenced from one sample in a study of PD-L1 blockade in urothelial cancer. The repertoire was sequenced with immunoSEQ multiplex PCR; TCRdb's copy has only in-frame clones and lacks some. The sample has roughly 39,000 clones; approximately 93% are singletons. Time point of the sample: pretreatment peripheral blood. Sequencing used PBMCs, obtained around atezolizumab (anti-PD-L1) treatment. These receptors all come from a woman between 55 and 75 years old with urothelial cancer.

The chain is built from TRBV28 and TRBJ2-1; D is ambiguous. The germline CDR1 and CDR2 sequences are MDHEN and SYDVKM. V gave up 3 bases and J gave up 12 bases, with 9 bases separating them. CDR3 length: 11 amino acids. Written as DNA, the CDR3 is TGTGCCAGCAGTTTGAGTAGAGGGCAGTTCTTC. It yields the protein CASSLSRGQFF.

V is TRBV18 and J is TRBJ2-5; D ambiguous. Germline V gene data show CDR1 as KGHSH and CDR2 as LQKENI. The germline V and J ends were trimmed by 2 bases and 3 bases, with 10 bases remaining between them. The CDR3 covers 14 residues. CDR3 coding DNA: TGTGCCAGCTCACCAACGACACTTAAAGAGACCCAGTACTTC. Encoded protein: CASSPTTLKETQYF.

The chain uses TRBV7-8 and TRBJ2-2; 12 nucleotides line up with TRBD2. The CDR3 covers 22 residues. V shed 5 bases and J 4 bases; nucleotides not matched to a gene: 23. In germline, CDR1 is SGHVS, CDR2 FQNEAQ. The CDR3 region is CASSLDVGLAGGPGLVTGELFF. CDR3 sequence (DNA): TGTGCCAGCAGCCTAGATGTCGGGCTAGCGGGAGGGCCTGGGTTGGTCACCGGGGAGCTGTTTTTT. The variable domain in full, completed from reference TRBV7-8 and TRBJ2-2, reads GAGVSQSPRYKVAKRGQDVALRCDPISGHVSLFWYQQALGQGPEFLTYFQNEAQLDKSGLPSDRFFAERPEGSVSTLKIQRTQQEDSAVYLCASSLDVGLAGGPGLVTGELFFGEGSRLTVL.

The rearrangement uses TRBV7-9 and TRBJ1-4, with TRBD1 matching over 8 bases. The CDR3 is made up of 15 amino acids. V lost 6 bases to trimming and J lost 8 bases; unmatched junction nucleotides: 11. Germline V lookup: CDR1 SEHNR, CDR2 FQNEAQ (reference sequence). CDR3 DNA: TGTGCCAGCAGTTTGGGGACAGGTATTGGCGAAAAACTGTTTTTT. This gives the protein CASSLGTGIGEKLFF. Using reference TRBV7-9 and TRBJ1-4 for the parts outside the CDR3, the full variable domain is DTGVSQNPRHKITKRGQNVTFRCDPISEHNRLYWYRQTLGQGPEFLTYFQNEAQLEKSRLLSDRFSAERPKGSFSTLEIQRTEQGDSAMYLCASSLGTGIGEKLFFGSGTQLSVL.

J is TRBJ2-2 and V is TRBV2; 10 bases align to TRBD2. The CDR3 runs 16 residues. After removal of 6 bases from V and 6 bases from J, the junction contained 10 bases not matched to a gene. Germline-derived CDR1 and CDR2 are SNHLY and FYNNEI. The CDR3, as DNA: TGTGCCAGCAGGGTTCTAGCGGGAGCGTTCCCCGGGGAGCTGTTTTTT. It is translated as CASRVLAGAFPGELFF.

The chain combines TRBV5-5 with TRBJ2-1, with TRBD1 matching over 9 bases. CDR1 is SGHKS and CDR2 is YYEKEE in the germline V gene (reference sequence). The CDR3 extends over 16 amino acids. Unmatched junction bases numbered 12, after V lost 4 bases and J lost 7 bases. The CDR3 protein is CASSRGQGAGKNEQFF. The CDR3 region has the DNA TGTGCCAGCAGCCGGGGACAGGGTGCGGGTAAAAATGAGCAGTTCTTC.

This clone is classed as medium-sized. The rearrangement links TRBV21-1 to TRBJ2-7; the table calls TRBD2, which could not be checked here. TRBV21-1 is a pseudogene locus. The CDR3 contains 14 residues. The CDR3 DNA reads TGTGCCAGCAGCAGGACTAGCGACTCCTACGAGCAGTACTTC. Residues: CASSRTSDSYEQYF.

The chain couples TRBV9 to TRBJ2-7; 10 bases line up with TRBD2. The trim removed 0 bases at V and 7 bases at J, leaving 4 bases unmatched. In germline, CDR1 is SGDLS, CDR2 YYNGEE. The CDR3 sequence is 14 residues long. The CDR3: CASSVEREGGEQYF. The CDR3, as DNA: TGTGCCAGCAGCGTAGAGCGGGAGGGGGGTGAGCAGTACTTC.

The gene calls are TRBV19 and TRBJ2-3; D is possibly TRBD1 (6 bases). V was pared by 4 bases and J by 6 bases, with 8 bases between. The germline gives CDR1 LNHDA, CDR2 SQIVND (reference sequence). The CDR3 consists of 12 residues. In DNA form, the CDR3 reads TGTGCCAGTAGTAGGGGGCCGGATACGCAGTATTTT. This gives the protein CASSRGPDTQYF. The entire variable domain, with the rest obtained from reference TRBV19 and TRBJ2-3, is as follows: DGGITQSPKYLFRKEGQNVTLSCEQNLNHDAMYWYRQDPGQGLRLIYYSQIVNDFQKGDIAEGYSVSREKKESFPLTVTSAQKNPTAFYLCASSRGPDTQYFGPGTRLTVL.

The chain joins TRBV7-9 to TRBJ2-7; 8 nucleotides match TRBD2. Germline lookup yields CDR1 SEHNR and CDR2 FQNEAQ (reference sequence). This CDR3 is 15 amino acids long. The J segment lost 2 bases and the V segment lost 6 bases, leaving 9 bases of the junction unmatched. The CDR3 loop is CASSLSGTSPYEQYF. CDR3 nucleotides: TGTGCCAGCAGTCTATCAGGGACTAGTCCCTACGAGCAGTACTTC.

The chain joins TRBV10-3 to TRBJ2-7, with TRBD2 matching 12 bases. The CDR3 length is 18 residues. The trim removed 4 bases at V and 0 bases at J, leaving 10 bases unmatched. CDR1 and CDR2 from the germline V gene are ENHRY and SYGVKD. The CDR3 DNA sequence: TGTGCCATCAGTGCGGCCATACTAGCGGGAGGCCTCTCCTACGAGCAGTACTTC. Translating gives CAISAAILAGGLSYEQYF.

This sequence joins TRBV5-4 and TRBJ2-1; 13 bases line up with TRBD2. Per germline, CDR1 SGHNT and CDR2 YYREEE (reference sequence). This CDR3 has 14 amino acids. Germline trimming cut 4 bases from V and 8 bases from J; bases unmatched to any gene: 3. CDR3 amino acids: CASSLTSGRDEQFF. CDR3 nucleotides: TGTGCCAGCAGCCTCACTAGCGGGAGGGATGAGCAGTTCTTC.

V and J are TRBV18 and TRBJ2-3; possibly TRBD2 for D (6 bases). Deletions cut 3 bases from V and 2 bases from J, with 12 bases between. The germline CDR1 and CDR2 sequences are KGHSH and LQKENI. This CDR3 is built from 15 residues. The CDR3 region has the DNA TGTGCCAGCTCACCCCGGGGGTCCCTCACAGATACGCAGTATTTT. The encoded protein is CASSPRGSLTDTQYF.

This chain joins TRBV6-5 and TRBJ2-3; TRBD2 might be the D (5 bases). The V end was cut by 2 bases, the J end by 0 bases, with 12 bases between. CDR1 is MNHEY, CDR2 SVGAGI, per germline. The CDR3 is 16 residues long. The CDR3, as DNA: TGTGCCAGCAGTTACCATAGCGCGAGTAGCACAGATACGCAGTATTTT. As protein: CASSYHSASSTDTQYF.

This clone came up once. This chain joins TRBV7-3 and TRBJ1-2; a weak D match, TRBD1 (5 bases). CDR1 is SGHTA, CDR2 FQGTGA, per germline. Trimming removed 1 base at V and 6 bases at J, with 12 bases between. This CDR3 contains 14 residues. CDR3 protein: CASSLRSRADGYTF. For the CDR3, the DNA is TGTGCCAGCAGCTTAAGGTCCAGGGCTGATGGCTACACCTTC.

This chain uses TRBV28 with TRBJ2-5, with a tentative D call TRBD2 (5 bases). From germline, CDR1 is MDHEN and CDR2 SYDVKM. Trimming shortened V by 3 bases and J by 8 bases, and 7 bases separated the two germline ends. The length of the CDR3 is 11 residues. CDR3 DNA sequence: TGTGCCAGCAGTTTTCGGGGTACCCAGTACTTC. It is translated as CASSFRGTQYF.

This clone showed up just once. V usage is TRBV29-1 and J usage is TRBJ2-5; 7 positions match TRBD1. The CDR3 is 12 amino acids. The V gene's germline CDR1 is SQVTM and CDR2 ANQGSEA. The J segment lost 1 base and the V segment lost 5 bases, leaving 1 base of the junction unmatched. CDR3 DNA sequence: TGCAGCGTTAACAGGGGCCAAGAGACCCAGTACTTC. Amino acid sequence: CSVNRGQETQYF. The variable domain in full, completed from reference TRBV29-1 and TRBJ2-5, reads SAVISQKPSRDICQRGTSLTIQCQVDSQVTMMFWYRQQPGQSLTLIATANQGSEATYESGFVIDKFPISRPNLTFSTLTVSNMSPEDSSIYLCSVNRGQETQYFGPGTRLLVL.

Regarding this clone: This specimen includes other DNA sequences encoding the same CDR3. J is TRBJ1-5 and V is TRBV30, with a tentative D call TRBD1 (6 bases). Between the trimmed V and J ends, which lost 1 base and 2 bases, there was a span of 9 bases. The CDR3 extends over 14 amino acids. CDR1 and CDR2 (germline): GTSNPN, SVGIG (reference sequence). CDR3 nucleotide sequence: TGTGCCTGGAGTGCAGGGGACGGCAATCAGCCCCAGCATTTT. Its protein is CAWSAGDGNQPQHF.

This clone was recorded a few times. The V call is TRBV7-2, the J call TRBJ1-2; the match to TRBD1 covers 8 bases. The CDR3 contains 15 residues. The V and J ends lost 1 base and 4 bases, in that order; junction bases with no gene match: 5. Per the germline V gene, CDR1 is SGHTA and CDR2 is FQGNSA. The CDR3 region is CASSLGPGGIYGYTF. In DNA, the CDR3 is TGTGCCAGCAGCTTAGGACCAGGGGGCATCTATGGCTACACCTTC. Full variable domain (outside the CDR3, taken from reference TRBV7-2 and TRBJ1-2): GAGVSQSPSNKVTEKGKDVELRCDPISGHTALYWYRQSLGQGLEFLIYFQGNSAPDKSGLPSDRFSAERTGGSVSTLTIQRTQQEDSAVYLCASSLGPGGIYGYTFGSGTRLTVV.

This chain joins TRBV5-4 and TRBJ2-5; 9 positions match TRBD2. CDR3 length equals 15 residues. CDR1 and CDR2 from the germline V gene are SGHNT and YYREEE (reference sequence). With 0 bases clipped from V and 6 bases from J, the junction kept 6 bases outside the gene matches. The CDR3, as DNA: TGTGCCAGCAGCTTGGATGCGGGAGGGGTTAAGACCCAGTACTTC. It encodes CASSLDAGGVKTQYF.

This chain links TRBV5-6 with TRBJ2-3; 7 bases fit TRBD1. The CDR3 runs 13 residues. Looked up from germline, CDR1 is SGHDT and CDR2 is YYEEEE. V lost 4 bases to trimming and J lost 4 bases; unmatched junction nucleotides: 3. CDR3 amino acids: CASSPDRPDTQYF. The CDR3 DNA sequence: TGTGCCAGCAGCCCGGACAGGCCAGATACGCAGTATTTT.

The DNA for the CDR3 is TGTGCCAGCAGTGGACCCGGTAGGGGTTCCTACGAGCAGTACTTC. Residues: CASSGPGRGSYEQYF. The V gene is TRBV6-1, the J gene TRBJ2-7, with D possibly TRBD1 on 5 matching bases. This CDR3 is 15 amino acids long. CDR1 MNHNS and CDR2 SASEGT come from the germline V gene. V gave up 4 bases and J gave up 1 base, with 14 bases separating them.